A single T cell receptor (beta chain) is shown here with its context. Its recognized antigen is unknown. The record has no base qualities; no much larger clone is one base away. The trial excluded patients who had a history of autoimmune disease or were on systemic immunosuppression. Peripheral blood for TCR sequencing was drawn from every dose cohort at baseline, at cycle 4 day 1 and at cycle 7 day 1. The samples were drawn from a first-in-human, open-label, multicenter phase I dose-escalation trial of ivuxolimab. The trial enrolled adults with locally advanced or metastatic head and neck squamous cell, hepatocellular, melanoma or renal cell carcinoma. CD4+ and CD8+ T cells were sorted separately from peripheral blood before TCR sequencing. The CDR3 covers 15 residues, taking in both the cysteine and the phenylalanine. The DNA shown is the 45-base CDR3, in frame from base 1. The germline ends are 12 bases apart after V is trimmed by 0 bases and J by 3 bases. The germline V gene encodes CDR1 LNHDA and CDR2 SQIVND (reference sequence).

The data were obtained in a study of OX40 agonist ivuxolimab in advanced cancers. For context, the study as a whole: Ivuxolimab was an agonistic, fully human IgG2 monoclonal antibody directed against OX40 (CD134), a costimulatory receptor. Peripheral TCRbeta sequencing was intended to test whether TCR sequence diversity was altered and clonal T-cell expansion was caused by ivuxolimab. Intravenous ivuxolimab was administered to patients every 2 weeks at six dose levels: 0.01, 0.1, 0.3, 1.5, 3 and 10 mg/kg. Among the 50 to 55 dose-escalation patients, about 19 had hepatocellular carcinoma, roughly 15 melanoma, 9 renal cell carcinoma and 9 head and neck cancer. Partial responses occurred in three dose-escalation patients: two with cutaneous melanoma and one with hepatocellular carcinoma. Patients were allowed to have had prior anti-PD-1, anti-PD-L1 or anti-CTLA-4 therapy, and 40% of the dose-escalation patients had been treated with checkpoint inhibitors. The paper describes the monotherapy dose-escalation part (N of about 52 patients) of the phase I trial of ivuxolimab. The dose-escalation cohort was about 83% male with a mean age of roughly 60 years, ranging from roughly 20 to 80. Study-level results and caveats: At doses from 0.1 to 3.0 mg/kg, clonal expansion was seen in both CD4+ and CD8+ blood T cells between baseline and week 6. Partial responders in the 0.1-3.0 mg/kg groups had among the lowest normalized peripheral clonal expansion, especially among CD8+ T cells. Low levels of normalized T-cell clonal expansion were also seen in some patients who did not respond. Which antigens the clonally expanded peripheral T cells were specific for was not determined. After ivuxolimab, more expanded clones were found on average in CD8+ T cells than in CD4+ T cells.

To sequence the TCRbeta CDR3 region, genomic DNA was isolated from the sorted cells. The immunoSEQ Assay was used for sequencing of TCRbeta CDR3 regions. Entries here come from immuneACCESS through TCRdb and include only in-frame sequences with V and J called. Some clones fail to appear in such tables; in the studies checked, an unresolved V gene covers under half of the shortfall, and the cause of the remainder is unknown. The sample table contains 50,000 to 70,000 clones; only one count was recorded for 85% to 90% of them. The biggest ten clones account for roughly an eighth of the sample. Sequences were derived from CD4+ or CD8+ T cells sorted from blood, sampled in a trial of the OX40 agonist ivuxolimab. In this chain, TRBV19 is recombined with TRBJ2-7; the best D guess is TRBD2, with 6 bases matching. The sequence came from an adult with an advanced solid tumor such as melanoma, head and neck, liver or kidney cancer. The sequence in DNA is TGTGCCAGTAGTATAGATAGTAGCGGTGGCTACGAGCAGTACTTC. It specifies CASSIDSSGGYEQYF.